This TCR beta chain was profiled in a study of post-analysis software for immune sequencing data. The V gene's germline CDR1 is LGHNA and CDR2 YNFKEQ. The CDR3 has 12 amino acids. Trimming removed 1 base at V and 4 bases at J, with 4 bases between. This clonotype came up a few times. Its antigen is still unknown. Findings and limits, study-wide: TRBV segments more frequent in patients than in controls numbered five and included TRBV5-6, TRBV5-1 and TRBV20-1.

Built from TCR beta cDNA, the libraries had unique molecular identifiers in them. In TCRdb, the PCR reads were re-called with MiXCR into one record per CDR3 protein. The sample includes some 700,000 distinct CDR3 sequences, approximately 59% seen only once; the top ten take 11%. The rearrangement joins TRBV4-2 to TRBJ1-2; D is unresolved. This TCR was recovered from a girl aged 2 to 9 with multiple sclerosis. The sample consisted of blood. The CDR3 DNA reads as TGTGCCAGCAGCCAAGGGACCTATGGCTACACCTTC. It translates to CASSQGTYGYTF.